The sequence of this T cell receptor (beta chain) was determined in a study of somatic mutations in cytotoxic T cells in rheumatoid arthritis. Germline V gives CDR1 SGHAT, CDR2 FQNNGV. The CDR3 length is 15 residues. Notes on the study in general: A rise in CD8+ clonality with age was seen in rheumatoid arthritis patients but not in healthy controls. Unknown were the antigen targets of the expanded CD8+ clones.

Of note for this clone: Its antigen is unknown. Sequence at one end of the junction differs from germline and may be a read error.

Clones were sequenced by immunoSEQ multiplex PCR, and TCRdb holds only the in-frame ones, with some missing. Among around 24,000 clones listed, around 80% were seen once. This sequence was found in a middle-aged man in good health. This chain connects TRBV11-2 to TRBJ2-5, with a weak D call TRBD1 (6 bases). Sequences were obtained from CD8+ T cells sorted from blood. The DNA of the CDR3 is TGTGCCAGCGGCTTGGGGGCAGCGGCACAAGAGACCCAGTACTTC. Protein: CASGLGAAAQETQYF.